The clone carrying this T cell receptor (beta chain) was counted ten times or more. HTBI primers from iRepertoire and Arm-PCR of CDR3 regions yielded the TCR beta libraries. TCRdb re-derived calls from the multiplex PCR reads in MiXCR, one entry per CDR3 protein. The sample contains almost 450,000 distinct CDR3 sequences, 15% to 20% of which appear only once. This sample is drawn from a study of regulatory T cells in long-lasting Graves disease. CDR3 length: 15 amino acids. Germline CDR1 is SEHNR and CDR2 is FQNEAQ (reference sequence). The germline V and J ends were trimmed by 5 bases and 1 base, with 14 bases remaining between them. Time point: newly diagnosed GD, antithyroid drugs for less than 3 months. The TCR library was made from RNA extracted from PBMCs. This sample also belongs to another study, concerning T cells in Graves' hyperthyroidism and ophthalmopathy.

This specimen was peripheral blood mononuclear cells (PBMCs), taken at new diagnosis, from a patient treated with antithyroid drugs. This receptor was identified in a woman in her thirties with Graves disease. This chain links TRBV7-9 with TRBJ1-1; TRBD1 is a possible D gene (6 bases). DNA of the CDR3: TGTGCCAGCAGCGAACAGGGACAAGAGAACACTGAAGCTTTCTTT. Amino acid sequence: CASSEQGQENTEAFF.